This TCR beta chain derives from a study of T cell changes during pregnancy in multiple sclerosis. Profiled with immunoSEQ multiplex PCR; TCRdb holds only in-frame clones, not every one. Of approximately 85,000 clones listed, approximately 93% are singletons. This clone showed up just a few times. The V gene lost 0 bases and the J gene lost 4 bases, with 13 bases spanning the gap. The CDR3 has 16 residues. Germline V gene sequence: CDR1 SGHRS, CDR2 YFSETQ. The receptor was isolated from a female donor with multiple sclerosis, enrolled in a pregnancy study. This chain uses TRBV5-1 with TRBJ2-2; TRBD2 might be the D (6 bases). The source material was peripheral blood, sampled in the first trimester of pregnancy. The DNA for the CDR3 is TGCGCCAGCAGCTTGGTAATCGGGGGAGTCACCGGGGAGCTGTTTTTT. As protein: CASSLVIGGVTGELFF.